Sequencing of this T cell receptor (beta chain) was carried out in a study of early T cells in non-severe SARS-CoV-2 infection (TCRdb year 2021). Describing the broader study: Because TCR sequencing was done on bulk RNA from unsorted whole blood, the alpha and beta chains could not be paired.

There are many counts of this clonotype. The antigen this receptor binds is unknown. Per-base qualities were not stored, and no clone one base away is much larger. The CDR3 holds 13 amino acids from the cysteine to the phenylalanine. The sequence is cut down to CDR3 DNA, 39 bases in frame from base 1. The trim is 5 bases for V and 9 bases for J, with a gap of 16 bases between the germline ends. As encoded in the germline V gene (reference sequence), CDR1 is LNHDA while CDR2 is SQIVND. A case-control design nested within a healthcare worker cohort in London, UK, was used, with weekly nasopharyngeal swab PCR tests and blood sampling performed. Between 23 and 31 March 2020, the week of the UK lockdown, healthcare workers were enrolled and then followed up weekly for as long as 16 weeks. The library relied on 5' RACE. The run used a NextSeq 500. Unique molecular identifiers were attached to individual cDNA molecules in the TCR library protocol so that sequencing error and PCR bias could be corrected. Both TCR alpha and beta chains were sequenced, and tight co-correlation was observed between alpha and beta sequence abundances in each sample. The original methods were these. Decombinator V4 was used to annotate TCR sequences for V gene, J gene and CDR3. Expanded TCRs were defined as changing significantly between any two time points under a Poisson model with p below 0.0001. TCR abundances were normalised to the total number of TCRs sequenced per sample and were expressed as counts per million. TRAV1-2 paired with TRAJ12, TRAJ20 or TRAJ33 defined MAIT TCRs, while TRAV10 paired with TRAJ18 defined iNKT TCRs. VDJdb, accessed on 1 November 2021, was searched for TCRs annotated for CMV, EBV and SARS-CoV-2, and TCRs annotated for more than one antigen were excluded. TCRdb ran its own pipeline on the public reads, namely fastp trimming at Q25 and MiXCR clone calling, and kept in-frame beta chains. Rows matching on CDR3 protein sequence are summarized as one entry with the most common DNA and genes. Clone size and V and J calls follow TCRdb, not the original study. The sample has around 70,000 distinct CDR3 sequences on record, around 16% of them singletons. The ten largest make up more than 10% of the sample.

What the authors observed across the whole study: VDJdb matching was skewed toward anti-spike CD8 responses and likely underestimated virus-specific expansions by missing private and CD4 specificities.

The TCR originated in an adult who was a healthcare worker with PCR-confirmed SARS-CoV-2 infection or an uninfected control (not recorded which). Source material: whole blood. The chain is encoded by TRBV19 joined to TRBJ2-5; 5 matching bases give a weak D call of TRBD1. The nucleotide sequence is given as TGTGCCAGTAGTGCAACGACAGAAGGGTCCCAGTACTTC. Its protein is CASSATTEGSQYF.